The source of this T cell receptor beta chain is a study of human versus mouse CDR3 diversity and MHC coevolution. Broader study findings: Most of the three human donors had the lowest clonal inequality. On average, humans showed more CDR3 deletions and insertions than mice. About 1.6 million TCR beta clonotypes were estimated for humans, the largest repertoire.

The CDR3 sequence is 15 residues long. The junction had 4 bases not matched to a gene; V was cut back by 1 base and J by 3 bases. The germline V gene has CDR1 WSHSY and CDR2 SAAADI. On this clone itself: The antigen is undetermined.

The table came from immunoSEQ multiplex PCR; TCRdb's copy has only in-frame clones and leaves some out. The data hold fewer than 80,000 clones, with under 95% observed a single time. The clonotype originates from a person between 25 and 70 years old in good health. Material for sequencing was naive CD4+ T cells from blood. Subset noted: CD45RO-negative CD62L-positive naive CD4 T cells. The rearrangement uses TRBV10-2 and TRBJ2-7; TRBD1 matches 9 bases. The CDR3 DNA reads TGCGCCAGCAGTGAGTACAGGGGGCTTAGCTACGAGCAGTACTTC. Protein: CASSEYRGLSYEQYF.